A single sample gave rise to the 26 T cell receptor beta chains below, sequenced in a study of persistence of HIV-infected CD4 T cells. Which antigens these TCRs recognize remains unknown. Sequencing used immunoSEQ version 4 in survey mode. TCRdb's table, derived via immunoSEQ multiplex PCR, lists solely in-frame clones and lacks some. The sample consists of 50,000 or so clones, around 75% of them appearing once. Lysates of CMV-infected fibroblasts at 10 ug/mL stimulated these cells. CD40L-negative CD69-negative CD45RO-high memory CD4+ T cells were sorted as populations depleted of antigen-responding cells. The material was CD4+ T cells sorted from PBMCs after 18-hour stimulation, obtained from a patient who received antiretroviral therapy. These receptors originate from an adult man with HIV who was CMV-seropositive.

The V and J genes are TRBV6-5 and TRBJ1-2, with D uncertain. Germline V CDR1 and CDR2: MNHEY, SVGAGI. The V end lost 2 bases, the J end lost 8 bases, and 18 bases lay between the germline ends. This CDR3 is 15 amino acids long. This chain's CDR3 is CASSYDSWRPGGYTF. CDR3 DNA sequence: TGTGCCAGCAGTTACGATAGTTGGAGACCGGGGGGCTACACCTTC.

This clone is categorized as medium-sized (0.01 to 0.1%). The chain carries TRBV27 and TRBJ1-6; D is undetermined. The CDR3 runs 17 residues. Germline loops: CDR1 MNHEY, CDR2 SMNVEV (reference sequence). The V gene lost 5 bases and the J gene lost 0 bases, with 14 bases spanning the gap. The CDR3 DNA sequence: TGTGCCAGCAGTCAATGGCCGGGGAGCTCCTATAATTCACCCCTCCACTTT. It translates to CASSQWPGSSYNSPLHF.

This chain connects TRBV5-1 to TRBJ2-5; TRBD1 matches 8 bases. In germline, CDR1 is SGHRS, CDR2 YFSETQ. This CDR3 is 15 amino acids long. The junction had 11 bases not matched to a gene; V was cut back by 6 bases and J by 4 bases. CDR3: CASKPRTGRVETQYF. DNA of the CDR3: TGCGCCAGCAAACCACGGACAGGGCGGGTAGAGACCCAGTACTTC.

The chain combines TRBV7-8 with TRBJ1-4, with 7 bases matching TRBD1. Germline trimming cut 1 base from V and 8 bases from J; bases unmatched to any gene: 10. The CDR3 runs 16 residues. CDR1 and CDR2 from the germline V gene are SGHVS and FQNEAQ. This CDR3 reads CASSLGFTGVGEKLFF. For the CDR3, the DNA is TGTGCCAGCAGCTTAGGGTTTACAGGGGTGGGCGAAAAACTGTTTTTT.

The V call is TRBV5-6, the J call TRBJ1-1, with D unresolved. Germline CDR1 reads SGHDT; CDR2 reads YYEEEE. The CDR3 covers 13 residues. V dropped 2 bases and J dropped 1 base, with 6 bases sitting between them. This CDR3 reads CASSFAGNTEAFF. Here the CDR3 DNA reads TGTGCCAGCAGCTTTGCAGGGAACACTGAAGCTTTCTTT. Complete variable domain (other parts from reference TRBV5-6 and TRBJ1-1): DAGVTQSPTHLIKTRGQQVTLRCSPKSGHDTVSWYQQALGQGPQFIFQYYEEEERQRGNFPDRFSGHQFPNYSSELNVNALLLGDSALYLCASSFAGNTEAFFGQGTRLTVV.

V usage is TRBV11-1 and J usage is TRBJ1-3; no definite D call. Per germline, CDR1 SGHAT and CDR2 FQDESV (reference sequence). V was pared by 0 bases and J by 7 bases, with 4 bases between. There are 12 residues in the CDR3. The CDR3 nucleotides are TGTGCCAGCAGCTTAGCAGCCAACACCATATATTTT. The encoded protein is CASSLAANTIYF.

The rearrangement uses TRBV5-1 and TRBJ1-2; D is possibly TRBD1 (5 bases). The germline V gene encodes CDR1 SGHRS and CDR2 YFSETQ. The CDR3 sequence is 15 residues long. V was clipped by 2 bases and J by 0 bases, with 11 bases between them. CDR3 protein: CASSFGGEANYGYTF. The DNA for the CDR3 is TGCGCCAGCAGCTTCGGAGGGGAGGCTAACTATGGCTACACCTTC.

The genes are TRBV10-3 and TRBJ2-3; D is perhaps TRBD1 (7 bases). Trimming removed 6 bases from V and 5 bases from J, with 15 bases in between. Germline V gives CDR1 ENHRY, CDR2 SYGVKD. The CDR3 totals 14 residues. CDR3 bases: TGTGCCATCAGCCACACGCGGGACAGAGATACGCAGTATTTT. Its protein product is CAISHTRDRDTQYF.

V is TRBV30 and J is TRBJ1-3; D may be TRBD1 (5 bases). Per the germline V gene, CDR1 is GTSNPN and CDR2 is SVGIG (reference sequence). V lost 5 bases, J lost 0 bases, and 11 bases lay in between. This CDR3 contains 14 residues. The CDR3 region is CAWGRGSSGNTIYF. Written as DNA, the CDR3 is TGTGCCTGGGGCCGGGGGAGCTCTGGAAACACCATATATTTT.

V and J are TRBV7-2 and TRBJ1-2; TRBD1 aligns across 12 bases. The CDR3 runs to 18 residues. V shed 5 bases, J shed 0 bases, and the junction held 10 bases outside the gene matches. Germline-derived CDR1 and CDR2 are SGHTA and FQGNSA. CDR3 DNA sequence: TGTGCCAGCAGCCACGGGGGGACAGGGGGCGCAACTAACTATGGCTACACCTTC. It translates to CASSHGGTGGATNYGYTF.

The chain joins TRBV19 to TRBJ2-7; 7 positions agree with TRBD1. The CDR3 contains 13 residues. V lost 5 bases and J lost 6; bases outside the gene matches: 7. Germline V lookup: CDR1 LNHDA, CDR2 SQIVND (reference sequence). The CDR3 DNA is TGTGCCAGTAGTGTCCAACACAGGGGCGAGCAGTACTTC. Amino acids: CASSVQHRGEQYF.

The rearrangement links TRBV10-3 to TRBJ1-4; a weak D match, TRBD1 (6 bases). With 7 bases removed from V and 8 bases from J, the gap between germline ends came to 14 bases. The CDR3 has 13 residues. From germline, CDR1 is ENHRY and CDR2 SYGVKD. For the CDR3, the DNA is TGTGCCATCAATAGACAGGCGGGCGAAAAACTGTTTTTT. It codes for CAINRQAGEKLFF.

This chain links TRBV3-1 (or the pseudogene TRBV3-2) with TRBJ2-3; D gene unclear. V was cut by 2 bases and J by 7 bases, with 16 bases left in between. This CDR3 contains 15 residues. Germline V lookup: CDR1 LGHDT, CDR2 YNNKEL (reference sequence). The CDR3 sequence: CASSQRVQLYYTQYF. CDR3 in DNA: TGTGCCAGCAGCCAACGGGTCCAACTGTACTATACGCAGTATTTT.

The chain joins TRBV19 to TRBJ2-2, with 9 bases lining up with TRBD2. Germline V gene data show CDR1 as LNHDA and CDR2 as SQIVND (reference sequence). Losses at the gene ends were 3 bases for V and 1 base for J; bases not matched to a gene: 6. CDR3 length equals 17 residues. The CDR3 loop is CASSIGSGGLNTGELFF. CDR3 DNA: TGTGCCAGTAGTATCGGTAGCGGGGGTTTGAACACCGGGGAGCTGTTTTTT.

CDR3 nucleotides: TGTGCCAGTAGTCCCGACAGGGATGAGCAGTTCTTC. Its translation: CASSPDRDEQFF. The gene calls are TRBV19 and TRBJ2-1, with 7 nucleotides matching TRBD1. V dropped 5 bases and J dropped 8; count of bases not matched to a gene: 3. This CDR3 comprises 12 residues. Germline CDR1 reads LNHDA; CDR2 reads SQIVND (reference sequence).

This clone came up a few times. The chain employs TRBV3-1 (or the pseudogene TRBV3-2) and TRBJ1-6, with D tentatively TRBD1 (6 bases). Between the trimmed V and J ends, which lost 0 bases and 9 bases, there was a span of 12 bases. This CDR3 has 15 amino acids. The germline V gene encodes CDR1 LGHDT and CDR2 YNNKEL (reference sequence). The CDR3 sequence is CASSQDWGGSSPLHF. Here the CDR3 DNA reads TGTGCCAGCAGCCAAGATTGGGGGGGCAGTTCACCCCTCCACTTT.

This chain uses TRBV14 with TRBJ2-2; D remains unclear. V was trimmed by 4 bases and J by 4 bases, leaving 10 bases between them. Germline-derived CDR1 and CDR2 are SGHDN and FVKESK. The CDR3 contains 14 residues. As DNA, the CDR3 is TGTGCCAGCAGCCGATCGAGGTCCACCGGGGAGCTGTTTTTT. Amino acid sequence: CASSRSRSTGELFF.

The CDR3 DNA reads TGCAGCGTTGGGGCAGGGGGCATGAATACGCAGTATTTT. This gives the protein CSVGAGGMNTQYF. J is TRBJ2-3 and V is TRBV29-1; TRBD1 matches at 8 bases. This CDR3 has 13 residues. Germline assignment: CDR1 SQVTM and CDR2 ANQGSEA. The V and J ends lost 4 bases and 7 bases, in that order; junction bases with no gene match: 7.

The J gene is TRBJ1-3, the V gene TRBV6-5, with D hard to call. Trimming pared 7 bases from V and 5 bases from J, leaving 9 bases between. The CDR3 consists of 12 residues. CDR1 and CDR2 from the germline V gene are MNHEY and SVGAGI. CDR3 DNA: TGTGCCAGCAACGAATCCCGAAACACCATATATTTT. It specifies CASNESRNTIYF.

The rearrangement uses TRBV6-6 and TRBJ2-5; 7 bases map to TRBD2. V shed 3 bases and J 2 bases; nucleotides not matched to a gene: 6. The CDR3 consists of 15 residues. The germline V gene has CDR1 MNHNY and CDR2 SVGAGI (reference sequence). Here the CDR3 reads CASSYEYGGQETQYF. The CDR3 region has the DNA TGTGCCAGCAGTTATGAGTACGGGGGGCAAGAGACCCAGTACTTC.

The chain is built from TRBV7-9 and TRBJ2-7; 7 nucleotides align to TRBD1. The CDR3 runs to 13 residues. V dropped 5 bases and J dropped 6; count of bases not matched to a gene: 7. Germline V gene lookup returns CDR1 SEHNR and CDR2 FQNEAQ (reference sequence). CDR3 sequence: CASSPSNRGEQYF. The CDR3 nucleotides are TGTGCCAGCAGCCCATCGAACAGGGGCGAGCAGTACTTC.

This clone was observed a single time. V usage is TRBV6-4 and J usage is TRBJ2-7, with TRBD2 matching over 8 bases. The CDR3 covers 13 residues. Trimming removed 5 bases from V and 0 bases from J; junction bases left unmatched: 0. The germline V gene encodes CDR1 MRHNA and CDR2 SNTAGT. Here the CDR3 reads CASSSGGSYEQYF. The CDR3 DNA follows: TGTGCCAGCAGTAGCGGGGGCTCCTACGAGCAGTACTTC.

The rearrangement joins TRBV29-1 to TRBJ1-1; D is unresolved. CDR3 length equals 14 residues. In germline, CDR1 is SQVTM, CDR2 ANQGSEA. V was clipped by 5 bases and J by 1 base, with 14 bases between them. The CDR3 region is CSVPTSATNTEAFF. In DNA form, the CDR3 reads TGCAGCGTTCCGACGTCGGCGACGAACACTGAAGCTTTCTTT.

The chain recombines TRBV6-5 with TRBJ2-7; a possible D gene is TRBD2 (6 bases). The CDR3 is made up of 13 amino acids. CDR1 and CDR2 (germline): MNHEY, SVGAGI. V shed 10 bases and J shed 4 bases, with 17 bases lying between them. This chain's CDR3 is CAIWGGVWYEQYF. In DNA, the CDR3 is TGTGCCATTTGGGGCGGGGTCTGGTACGAGCAGTACTTC.

This clone occurred a few times. This chain uses TRBV6-5 with TRBJ1-2; D not resolved. Trimming removed 0 bases at V and 5 bases at J, with 10 bases between. CDR3 length: 14 amino acids. Germline values: CDR1 MNHEY, CDR2 SVGAGI. The CDR3 sequence is CASSYSAGPYGYTF. CDR3 nucleotides: TGTGCCAGCAGTTACTCGGCGGGCCCATATGGCTACACCTTC.

The J gene is TRBJ2-7, the V gene TRBV3-1 (or the pseudogene TRBV3-2); 11 nucleotides line up with TRBD2. V was clipped by 4 bases and J by 5 bases; unmatched bases: 7. Germline lookup yields CDR1 LGHDT and CDR2 YNNKEL (reference sequence). The CDR3 has 15 residues. CDR3 sequence reads: CASSPPTSGSHEQYF. The CDR3, as DNA: TGTGCCAGCAGCCCCCCAACTAGCGGGAGTCACGAGCAGTACTTC.